The rows below give T cell receptor beta chains drawn from one sample of a study of T cells after yellow fever vaccination. TCRdb reanalysed the 5' RACE reads using MiXCR and keeps one entry per CDR3 protein. This sample has about 340,000 distinct CDR3 sequences; 7.5% to 9% occur once, and the top ten carry about a sixth. The specimen comprised PBMCs, sampled on the day of the first yellow fever vaccination. These receptors all stem from a young man who received the YFV17D yellow fever vaccine. Both conserved end residues are part of each CDR3. A D gene is named only where the DNA matches it firmly. The size entry is marked missing in some rows and otherwise reads once, few, many or a size class.

clone_size j_call d_call v_call cdr3_aa cdr3_nt
few TRBJ2-3 TRBD1 TRBV6-1 CASSLNGQGPDTQYF TGTGCCAGCAGTCTCAACGGACAGGGGCCAGATACGCAGTATTTT
NA TRBJ1-5 NA TRBV7-2 CASSLSGSLDSNQPQHF TGTGCCAGCAGCTTAAGCGGCAGTTTAGATAGCAATCAGCCCCAGCATTTT
NA TRBJ1-1 TRBD1 TRBV7-8 CASRAGQMNTEAFF TGTGCCAGCAGAGCGGGACAGATGAACACTGAAGCTTTCTTT
NA TRBJ2-4 NA TRBV20-1 CSARVPPLAKNIQYF TGCAGTGCTAGAGTCCCCCCTCTAGCCAAAAACATTCAGTACTTC
many TRBJ2-2 TRBD2 TRBV12-3/TRBV12-4 CASSPTSGGARTGELFF TGTGCCAGCAGCCCGACTAGCGGGGGGGCGCGCACCGGGGAGCTGTTTTTT
NA TRBJ2-5 TRBD2 TRBV10-2 CATRLPPGLPRETQYF TGCGCCACCAGACTCCCACCGGGACTACCAAGGGAGACCCAGTACTTC
NA TRBJ2-1 TRBD1 TRBV7-9 CASSTRDSNQFF TGTGCCAGCAGCACAAGGGACAGCAATCAGTTCTTC
NA TRBJ2-3 NA TRBV7-2 CASSLTVNTQYF TGTGCCAGCAGCCTGACAGTGAATACGCAGTATTTT
NA TRBJ1-5 TRBD1 TRBV5-7 CASSCRQGGDQPQHF TGTGCCAGCAGCTGCCGACAGGGAGGGGATCAGCCCCAGCATTTT
NA TRBJ2-1 NA TRBV10-3 CAISMSGAPSSYNEQFF TGTGCCATCAGTATGAGTGGTGCGCCCAGCTCCTACAATGAGCAGTTCTTC
many TRBJ1-1 NA TRBV20-1 CSARRGNTEAFF TGCAGTGCTAGACGTGGTAACACTGAAGCTTTCTTT
few TRBJ2-5 TRBD1 TRBV10-1 CASSADRASGQTQYF TGCGCCAGCAGTGCCGACAGGGCCTCTGGGCAGACCCAGTACTTC
few TRBJ1-3 NA TRBV4-3 CASSQEAPGNTIYF TGCGCCAGCAGCCAAGAAGCCCCTGGAAACACCATATATTTT
NA TRBJ1-2 NA TRBV29-1 CSVEDPVYGYTF TGCAGCGTTGAGGACCCAGTCTATGGCTACACCTTC
NA TRBJ1-5 NA TRBV2 CASSEYASNQPQHF TGTGCCAGCAGTGAATACGCAAGCAATCAGCCCCAGCATTTT
NA TRBJ2-7 NA TRBV5-1 CASSLRLSYEQYF TGCGCCAGCAGCCTGAGACTCTCCTACGAGCAGTACTTC
NA TRBJ1-1 NA TRBV5-5 CASSLGMGVTEAFF TGTGCCAGCAGCTTAGGGATGGGGGTGACTGAAGCTTTCTTT
few TRBJ1-6 NA TRBV4-3 CASSQEGAASPLHF TGCGCCAGCAGCCAAGAGGGAGCGGCTTCACCCCTCCACTTT
few TRBJ1-3 NA TRBV9 CASSVDSVRVSGNTIYF TGTGCCAGCAGCGTGGACAGCGTAAGAGTCTCTGGAAACACCATATATTTT
few TRBJ2-2 NA TRBV5-1 CASSLAYYPGANTGELFF TGCGCCAGCAGCTTGGCTTACTATCCAGGTGCGAACACCGGGGAGCTGTTTTTT
few TRBJ2-6 NA TRBV28 CATSGRDSGANVLTF TGTGCCACCTCTGGACGGGACTCTGGGGCCAACGTCCTGACTTTC
few TRBJ1-1 NA TRBV28 CASKRRWALNTEAFF TGTGCCAGCAAACGCCGGTGGGCACTGAACACTGAAGCTTTCTTT
NA TRBJ2-7 TRBD2 TRBV2 CATKDGRFGQYF TGTGCCACCAAAGACGGGAGGTTCGGGCAGTACTTC
many TRBJ1-4 NA TRBV12-3/TRBV12-4 CASSINSGKGEKLFF TGTGCCAGCAGTATCAATTCAGGGAAGGGCGAAAAACTGTTTTTT
few TRBJ2-3 NA TRBV7-9 CASSGGPTDTQYF TGTGCCAGCAGCGGGGGGCCCACAGATACGCAGTATTTT
many TRBJ2-6 NA TRBV4-3 CASSQRRDMANVLTF TGCGCCAGCAGCCAGCGACGGGACATGGCCAACGTCCTGACTTTC
NA TRBJ2-2 TRBD1 TRBV3-1 CASSQEGGGTGWTGELFF TGTGCCAGCAGCCAAGAAGGAGGCGGGACAGGGTGGACCGGGGAGCTGTTTTTT
NA TRBJ2-3 NA TRBV7-2 CASSPRGPGGTDTQYF TGTGCCAGCAGCCCGCGGGGTCCCGGGGGTACAGATACGCAGTATTTT
few TRBJ1-2 NA TRBV10-2 CASTRTEYYGYTF TGCGCCAGCACCCGAACTGAATACTATGGCTACACCTTC
few TRBJ2-1 NA TRBV9 CASSVVIGGVYEQFF TGTGCCAGCAGCGTAGTAATAGGGGGGGTTTACGAGCAGTTCTTC
NA TRBJ2-7 TRBD1 TRBV18 CASSLGDRVVAGEQYF TGTGCCAGCTCACTGGGGGACAGGGTGGTCGCAGGCGAGCAGTACTTC
NA TRBJ1-6 NA TRBV5-4 CASTIPGKPNSPLHF TGTGCCAGCACCATACCCGGGAAACCTAATTCACCCCTCCACTTT
NA TRBJ2-2 TRBD2 TRBV11-2 CASSFSGGAGSGELFF TGTGCCAGCAGCTTTAGCGGGGGGGCCGGCTCCGGGGAGCTGTTTTTT
NA TRBJ1-1 NA TRBV7-9 CASSALGGATEAFF TGTGCCAGCAGCGCCTTGGGCGGGGCCACTGAAGCTTTCTTT
many TRBJ2-2 TRBD2 TRBV5-1 CASSSRTSVGSGELFF TGCGCCAGCAGCTCCCGGACTAGCGTGGGAAGCGGGGAGCTGTTTTTT
few TRBJ1-5 NA TRBV25-1 CASSDEDQPQHF TGTGCCAGCAGTGATGAGGATCAGCCCCAGCATTTT
NA TRBJ1-6 NA TRBV27 CASGARVGTYNSPLHF TGTGCCAGCGGTGCCAGGGTCGGTACCTATAATTCACCCCTCCACTTT
few TRBJ1-1 NA TRBV18 CASSPAGANTEAFF TGTGCCAGCTCACCCGCAGGGGCGAACACTGAAGCTTTCTTT
few TRBJ2-5 TRBD2 TRBV7-2 CASSLVRGGQETQYF TGTGCCAGCAGCTTAGTTCGGGGGGGCCAAGAGACCCAGTACTTC
few TRBJ2-2 NA TRBV28 CASFSRVNTGELFF TGTGCCAGCTTCTCCAGGGTTAACACCGGGGAGCTGTTTTTT
few TRBJ1-5 NA TRBV3-1 CASSQELGVNQPQHF TGTGCCAGCAGCCAAGAGTTAGGAGTCAATCAGCCCCAGCATTTT
many TRBJ1-3 NA TRBV7-6 CASSLFSRNTIYF TGTGCCAGCAGCTTATTTTCCCGGAACACCATATATTTT